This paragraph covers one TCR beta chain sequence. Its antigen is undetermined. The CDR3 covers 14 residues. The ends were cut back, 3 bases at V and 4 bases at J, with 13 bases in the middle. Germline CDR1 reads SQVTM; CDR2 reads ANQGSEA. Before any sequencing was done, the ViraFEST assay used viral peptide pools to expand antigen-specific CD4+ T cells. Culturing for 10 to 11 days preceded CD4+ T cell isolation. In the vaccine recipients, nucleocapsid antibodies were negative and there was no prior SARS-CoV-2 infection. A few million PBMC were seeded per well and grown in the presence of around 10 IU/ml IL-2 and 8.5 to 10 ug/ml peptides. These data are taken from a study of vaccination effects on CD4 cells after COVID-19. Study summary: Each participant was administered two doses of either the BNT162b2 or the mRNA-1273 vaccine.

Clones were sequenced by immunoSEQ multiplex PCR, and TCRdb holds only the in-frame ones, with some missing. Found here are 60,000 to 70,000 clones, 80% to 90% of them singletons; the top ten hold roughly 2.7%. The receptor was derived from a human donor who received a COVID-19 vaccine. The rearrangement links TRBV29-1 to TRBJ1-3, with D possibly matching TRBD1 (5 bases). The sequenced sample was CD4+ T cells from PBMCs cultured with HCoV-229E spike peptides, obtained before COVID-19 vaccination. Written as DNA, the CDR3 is TGCAGCGTTGATCTGGGCAGGGCCGGAAACACCATATATTTT. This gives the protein CSVDLGRAGNTIYF.